One sample yielded the 22 T cell receptor beta chains listed below, sequenced in a study of blood T cell repertoires in COVID-19. Sequencing used immunoSEQ multiplex PCR; TCRdb keeps in-frame clones, though not all of them. The table records about 270,000 clones, 84% of them present only once. What was sequenced was peripheral blood. These receptors were collected from a human donor in a cohort sampled during active COVID-19.

The V gene is TRBV5-1, the J gene TRBJ1-1; D uncertain. The CDR3 extends over 13 amino acids. The V end was cut by 2 bases, the J end by 3 bases, with 8 bases between. Per the germline V gene, CDR1 is SGHRS and CDR2 is YFSETQ. As DNA, the CDR3 is TGCGCCAGCAGCTTTCGGGAGGACACTGAAGCTTTCTTT. This encodes CASSFREDTEAFF.

The chain links TRBV2 to TRBJ2-1; 14 nucleotides match TRBD2. V was clipped by 6 bases and J by 8 bases; unmatched bases: 9. Germline V CDR1 and CDR2: SNHLY, FYNNEI. The CDR3 sequence is 16 residues long. The CDR3 DNA is TGTGCCAGCAGCCAGGGACTAGCGGGAGTGAGGCATGAGCAGTTCTTC. It encodes CASSQGLAGVRHEQFF.

There are a few counts of this clone. V usage is TRBV10-2 and J usage is TRBJ1-2; 7 bases are a match to TRBD1. Unmatched junction bases numbered 8, after V lost 4 bases and J lost 3 bases. Germline assignment: CDR1 WSHSY and CDR2 SAAADI. CDR3 length: 15 residues. The CDR3 DNA is TGCGCCAGCAGTGCCCGCACTACAGGGGACTATGGCTACACCTTC. It translates to CASSARTTGDYGYTF.

The chain joins TRBV7-8 to TRBJ2-3, with D maybe TRBD2 (7 bases). CDR3 length equals 16 residues. CDR1 SGHVS and CDR2 FQNEAQ come from the germline V gene. Trimming cost V 3 bases and J 5 bases, with 18 bases left between them. The CDR3 loop reads CASSLKRRGREDTQYF. The CDR3 coding sequence is TGTGCCAGCAGCTTGAAACGGCGGGGGCGGGAAGATACGCAGTATTTT.

The gene calls are TRBV19 and TRBJ2-7, with 7 bases that match TRBD2. This CDR3 is built from 17 residues. Germline values: CDR1 LNHDA, CDR2 SQIVND (reference sequence). Trimming took 0 bases from V and 2 from J; bases not matched to a gene: 10. The CDR3, as DNA: TGTGCCAGTAGTATAGAGCCACGCGGGAGTATGGCCTACGAGCAGTACTTC. This encodes CASSIEPRGSMAYEQYF. The full variable domain, with the rest looked up from reference TRBV19 and TRBJ2-7, is DGGITQSPKYLFRKEGQNVTLSCEQNLNHDAMYWYRQDPGQGLRLIYYSQIVNDFQKGDIAEGYSVSREKKESFPLTVTSAQKNPTAFYLCASSIEPRGSMAYEQYFGPGTRLTVT.

The chain employs TRBV10-2 and TRBJ2-7; 7 bases line up with TRBD2. Trimming took 5 bases from V and 3 from J; bases not matched to a gene: 7. The CDR3 is 14 residues long. Germline V lookup: CDR1 WSHSY, CDR2 SAAADI. CDR3 sequence reads: CASSRATGGYEQYF. CDR3 bases: TGCGCCAGCAGTAGGGCGACGGGAGGCTACGAGCAGTACTTC.

This sequence joins TRBV29-1 and TRBJ1-1; D gene unclear. CDR1 SQVTM and CDR2 ANQGSEA come from the germline V gene. V was shortened by 5 bases and J by 0 bases, with 19 bases between the two germline ends. The CDR3 is made up of 16 amino acids. The CDR3 nucleotides read TGCAGCGTTCGTCCCGGGGTGCCAGGCCTGAACACTGAAGCTTTCTTT. This codes for CSVRPGVPGLNTEAFF.

V is TRBV27 and J is TRBJ2-4, with 10 bases aligning to TRBD2. This CDR3 is 15 amino acids long. CDR1 and CDR2 (germline): MNHEY, SMNVEV (reference sequence). After removal of 9 bases from V and 3 bases from J, the junction contained 8 bases not matched to a gene. CDR3 loop: CASKRGGLSKNIQYF. The DNA for the CDR3 is TGTGCCAGTAAGCGGGGGGGCCTAAGCAAAAACATTCAGTACTTC.

A word on this clone: This CDR3 is also generated by other DNA sequences in the sample. The J gene is TRBJ2-1, the V gene TRBV2, with D uncertain. Per germline, CDR1 SNHLY and CDR2 FYNNEI. The CDR3 extends over 13 amino acids. The V end lost 4 bases, the J end lost 4 bases, and 8 bases lay between the germline ends. The CDR3 bases are TGTGCCAGCAGTGGAAAGCCTTACAATGAGCAGTTCTTC. This codes for CASSGKPYNEQFF. Combining the CDR3 with reference TRBV2 and TRBJ2-1 gives the whole variable domain EPEVTQTPSHQVTQMGQEVILRCVPISNHLYFYWYRQILGQKVEFLVSFYNNEISEKSEIFDDQFSVERPDGSNFTLKIRSTKLEDSAMYFCASSGKPYNEQFFGPGTRLTVL.

The rearrangement uses TRBV5-3 and TRBJ2-5; TRBD2 aligns across 12 bases. TRBV5-3 falls under the ORF class, with uncertain function. This CDR3 contains 19 residues. Germline trimming cut 3 bases from V and 5 bases from J; bases unmatched to any gene: 17. For the CDR3, the DNA is TGTGCCAGAAGCTCTGAGGGGAGGACTAGCGGGAAGAGAGTGGAGACCCAGTACTTC. Translation: CARSSEGRTSGKRVETQYF.

The chain recombines TRBV5-1 with TRBJ2-3; D remains unclear. The CDR3 consists of 14 residues. The V and J ends lost 4 bases and 0 bases respectively, with 9 bases between them. CDR1 and CDR2 from the germline V gene are SGHRS and YFSETQ. This chain's CDR3 is CASSPQTSTDTQYF. CDR3 bases: TGCGCCAGCAGCCCTCAAACAAGCACAGATACGCAGTATTTT. Combining the CDR3 with reference TRBV5-1 and TRBJ2-3 gives the whole variable domain KAGVTQTPRYLIKTRGQQVTLSCSPISGHRSVSWYQQTPGQGLQFLFEYFSETQRNKGNFPGRFSGRQFSNSRSEMNVSTLELGDSALYLCASSPQTSTDTQYFGPGTRLTVL.

This chain uses TRBV9 with TRBJ1-2; TRBD1 might be the D (6 bases). Germline CDR1 is SGDLS and CDR2 is YYNGEE. CDR3 size: 16 residues. V shed 4 bases and J shed 5 bases, with 21 bases lying between them. As DNA, the CDR3 is TGTGCCAGCAGCCCGCCAGGGGTGGGGGCTAGGTATGGCTACACCTTC. It specifies CASSPPGVGARYGYTF.

This rearrangement joins TRBV18 to TRBJ1-4; D gene ambiguous. There are 15 residues in the CDR3. V lost 4 bases and J lost 0, with 9 bases in between. Germline lookup yields CDR1 KGHSH and CDR2 LQKENI. The CDR3 loop is CASSLLSSTNEKLFF. The CDR3 nucleotides read TGTGCCAGCTCACTCCTCTCGTCAACTAATGAAAAACTGTTTTTT. The full variable domain, rest sourced from reference TRBV18 and TRBJ1-4, is NAGVMQNPRHLVRRRGQEARLRCSPMKGHSHVYWYRQLPEEGLKFMVYLQKENIIDESGMPKERFSAEFPKEGPSILRIQQVVRGDSAAYFCASSLLSSTNEKLFFGSGTQLSVL.

The V gene is TRBV19, the J gene TRBJ2-3; 9 nucleotides match TRBD2. Unmatched junction bases numbered 5, after V lost 3 bases and J lost 4 bases. The CDR3 runs 15 residues. Germline values: CDR1 LNHDA, CDR2 SQIVND (reference sequence). CDR3 sequence: CASSISSGISDTQYF. CDR3 in DNA: TGTGCCAGTAGTATTTCTAGCGGGATCTCAGATACGCAGTATTTT.

The chain joins TRBV7-8 to TRBJ1-1, with D tentatively TRBD1 (6 bases). CDR1 is SGHVS, CDR2 FQNEAQ, per germline. The CDR3 spans 16 residues. Trimming left V 7 bases short and J 4 bases short, with 22 bases between. Here the CDR3 DNA reads TGTGCCAGCATCCTTGATCCAGGGGTAGGTAGCACTGAAGCTTTCTTT. Translation gives CASILDPGVGSTEAFF. The full variable domain, completed using reference TRBV7-8 and TRBJ1-1, is GAGVSQSPRYKVAKRGQDVALRCDPISGHVSLFWYQQALGQGPEFLTYFQNEAQLDKSGLPSDRFFAERPEGSVSTLKIQRTQQEDSAVYLCASILDPGVGSTEAFFGQGTRLTVV.

In its sample, this clone was seen once. The V call is TRBV6-1, the J call TRBJ2-5, with 13 bases fitting TRBD2. This CDR3 has 18 amino acids. Germline V CDR1 and CDR2: MNHNS, SASEGT. The trim removed 4 bases at V and 0 bases at J, leaving 8 bases unmatched. The CDR3 nucleotides read TGTGCCAGCAGTGCCGGGACTAGCGGGAAACCGTACCAAGAGACCCAGTACTTC. Translating it yields CASSAGTSGKPYQETQYF.

The CDR3 region is CASSNRASPLHF. In nucleotides, the CDR3 is TGTGCCAGCAGCAACAGGGCTTCACCCCTCCACTTT. The chain is built from TRBV6-6 and TRBJ1-6; tentative D call: TRBD1 (6 bases). Germline V gene sequence: CDR1 MNHNY, CDR2 SVGAGI (reference sequence). V was trimmed by 6 bases and J by 9 bases, leaving 9 bases between them. The CDR3 is 12 residues long.

J is TRBJ2-1 and V is TRBV6-5; TRBD2 matches at 9 bases. The CDR3 contains 15 residues. Germline loops: CDR1 MNHEY, CDR2 SVGAGI. Trimming removed 6 bases from V and 5 bases from J; junction bases left unmatched: 8. The CDR3 DNA reads as TGTGCCAGCAGGAGACTAGCGGCCCAGGACAATGAGCAGTTCTTC. It translates to CASRRLAAQDNEQFF.

The chain carries TRBV5-5 and TRBJ2-1, with D unclear. Per germline, CDR1 SGHKS and CDR2 YYEKEE (reference sequence). The CDR3 extends over 13 amino acids. V was clipped by 1 base and J by 6 bases, with 8 bases between them. This chain's CDR3 is CASSLYGANEQFF. CDR3 bases: TGTGCCAGCAGCTTGTACGGAGCCAATGAGCAGTTCTTC.

This chain connects TRBV5-1 to TRBJ2-3; 13 bases agree with TRBD2. This CDR3 region has 17 residues. CDR1 and CDR2 (germline): SGHRS, YFSETQ. With V trimmed by 7 bases and J by 0 bases, 8 bases remained unmatched. CDR3 nucleotides: TGCGCCAGCCGAAGACTAGCGGGGGGCATAAGCACAGATACGCAGTATTTT. This gives the protein CASRRLAGGISTDTQYF.

The chain joins TRBV3-1 (or the pseudogene TRBV3-2) to TRBJ2-7; 15 bases line up with TRBD2. The trim removed 0 bases at V and 3 bases at J, leaving 6 bases unmatched. This CDR3 is built from 18 residues. Per germline, CDR1 LGHDT and CDR2 YNNKEL (reference sequence). In nucleotides, the CDR3 is TGTGCCAGCAGCCAAGAATCTGGACTAGCGGGGGGGGACTACGAGCAGTACTTC. It is translated as CASSQESGLAGGDYEQYF.

The V gene is TRBV3-1 (or the pseudogene TRBV3-2), the J gene TRBJ1-1, with D tentatively TRBD1 (6 bases). There are 14 residues in the CDR3. V lost 2 bases and J 6 bases, leaving 13 bases between the germline ends. In germline, CDR1 is LGHDT, CDR2 YNNKEL (reference sequence). The CDR3 nucleotides are TGTGCCAGCAGCCAATCAGGGGCTGTCCCTGAAGCTTTCTTT. As protein: CASSQSGAVPEAFF.